This T cell receptor (beta chain) emerged from a study of metastatic and nonmetastatic thyroid tumors (dated by TCRdb to the early 2020s). Some background on the complete study: Repertoires from peripheral blood and from tumor or nodule tissue samples of malignant and benign thyroid patients were compared. The paper's findings and limits, for the study overall: In both blood and tumor samples, malignant tumors were reported to have significantly higher TCR beta diversity than benign nodules.

According to the germline V gene, CDR1 reads MGHRA and CDR2 reads YSYEKL. At the junction V is shortened by 4 bases and J by 1 base, with 15 bases in between. The CDR3 goes from the cysteine to the phenylalanine over 16 residues. Of all the DNA, just the CDR3 is kept, 48 bases in frame from base 1. None of the patients had been given any treatment before thyroid surgery. Patient clinical samples collected from about 2011 to 2018 were retrospectively analysed using T-cell receptor beta sequencing. The method behind the library was PCR. Sequenced on an Illumina HiSeq 4000. High-throughput sequencing was used to profile the TCR beta-chain CDR3 region of every patient. From the authors' description of their analysis: A classifier to discriminate distant-metastatic papillary thyroid cancer patients was built from CDR3 differences across clinicopathological groups. The Shannon index was used to assess repertoire diversity, and the Morisita-Horn index was used to assess tumor-blood repertoire similarity. TCRdb ran its own pipeline on the public reads, namely fastp trimming at Q25 and MiXCR clone calling, and kept in-frame beta chains. These V and J calls are TCRdb output, not the study's own analysis. Across this sample there are about 40,000 clones, with over 9.5% seen only once. The ten top clones hold less than 25% of the sample.

This clone occurred many times. The antigen it binds to is not known. No qualities accompany the bases; no much larger clone lies one base away. The TCR sequence derives from a female donor with papillary thyroid cancer or a benign thyroid nodule (not recorded which). Some clones in this sample may be carry-over from other donors' samples. Sample: blood. This chain is built from TRBV4-1 and TRBJ2-3, with an unclear D gene assignment. The CDR3 has the sequence CASSLFGQLRTDTQYF. The nucleotides are TGCGCCAGCAGCCTCTTCGGCCAGCTCCGCACAGATACGCAGTATTTT.